These 25 T cell receptor beta chains were all obtained from the same sample, sequenced in a study of blood T cell repertoires in COVID-19. Libraries were prepared by immunoSEQ multiplex PCR; TCRdb keeps only in-frame clonotypes and omits some of them. The sample carries approximately 25,000 clones, roughly 80% recorded once. Sequencing was done on a sample of peripheral blood. Receptors originate from a woman aged 80 or over with acute or convalescent COVID-19.

CDR3: CGTGQGGTEAFF. CDR3 nucleotides: TGCGGGACGGGGCAGGGAGGAACTGAAGCTTTCTTT. V usage is TRBV29-1 and J usage is TRBJ1-1, with D possibly matching TRBD1 (5 bases). Germline V gene sequence: CDR1 SQVTM, CDR2 ANQGSEA. This CDR3 has 12 amino acids. The variable domain in full, completed from reference TRBV29-1 and TRBJ1-1, reads SAVISQKPSRDICQRGTSLTIQCQVDSQVTMMFWYRQQPGQSLTLIATANQGSEATYESGFVIDKFPISRPNLTFSTLTVSNMSPEDSSIYLCGTGQGGTEAFFGQGTRLTVV.

In DNA form, the CDR3 reads TGTGCCACCAGCAGAGATTTATGGCGGGGGGTCCAGGAGCAGTTCTTC. Translating gives CATSRDLWRGVQEQFF. The V gene is TRBV15, the J gene TRBJ2-1, with TRBD2 matching 8 bases. Unmatched junction bases numbered 11, after V lost 0 bases and J lost 10 bases. Germline lookup yields CDR1 LNHNV and CDR2 YYDKDF (reference sequence). The CDR3 runs 16 residues.

The chain combines TRBV15 with TRBJ1-1; possibly TRBD1 for D (6 bases). The CDR3 is 16 residues long. The germline V gene encodes CDR1 LNHNV and CDR2 YYDKDF (reference sequence). The germline V and J ends were trimmed by 3 bases and 8 bases, with 22 bases remaining between them. CDR3 DNA sequence: TGTGCCACCAGCAGTCATCCCGACATCAGGGGTCAAGAAGCTTTCTTT. Encoded protein: CATSSHPDIRGQEAFF. The complete variable domain, with remaining parts taken from reference TRBV15 and TRBJ1-1, reads DAMVIQNPRYQVTQFGKPVTLSCSQTLNHNVMYWYQQKSSQAPKLLFHYYDKDFNNEADTPDNFQSRRPNTSFCFLDIRSPGLGDTAMYLCATSSHPDIRGQEAFFGQGTRLTVV.

The rearrangement uses TRBV4-3 and TRBJ2-3; 13 bases line up with TRBD2. V was clipped by 1 base and J by 7 bases; unmatched bases: 2. Germline V lookup: CDR1 LGHNA, CDR2 YSLEER. The CDR3 has 15 amino acids. The CDR3 is CASSQGLAGGYTQYF. The CDR3 DNA is TGCGCCAGCAGCCAAGGACTAGCGGGAGGTTATACGCAGTATTTT.

This clone was observed a few times. The chain couples TRBV30 to TRBJ2-1; 9 bases line up with TRBD2. CDR1 GTSNPN and CDR2 SVGIG come from the germline V gene (reference sequence). The CDR3 covers 14 residues. The J segment lost 2 bases and the V segment lost 3 bases, leaving 2 bases of the junction unmatched. CDR3 nucleotide sequence: TGTGCCTGGAGGCTAGCGGGGCCCTACAATGAGCAGTTCTTC. It yields the protein CAWRLAGPYNEQFF.

The chain joins TRBV19 to TRBJ2-3; D perhaps matches TRBD2 (6 bases). The V end lost 5 bases, the J end lost 2 bases, and 8 bases lay between the germline ends. The CDR3 length is 13 residues. Germline-derived CDR1 and CDR2 are LNHDA and SQIVND (reference sequence). The CDR3 DNA reads as TGTGCCAGTAGTGAGGACTACACAGATACGCAGTATTTT. Its translation is CASSEDYTDTQYF.

This chain uses TRBV7-9 with TRBJ2-7; TRBD2 matches at 7 bases. V gave up 5 bases and J gave up 7 bases; unmatched junction bases: 14. The CDR3 loop spans 15 amino acids. Germline V CDR1 and CDR2: SEHNR, FQNEAQ (reference sequence). The CDR3 spells CASSPLGAGEVEQYF. The CDR3 DNA sequence: TGTGCCAGCAGCCCCCTAGGCGCGGGGGAGGTGGAGCAGTACTTC. Complete variable domain (other parts from reference TRBV7-9 and TRBJ2-7): DTGVSQNPRHKITKRGQNVTFRCDPISEHNRLYWYRQTLGQGPEFLTYFQNEAQLEKSRLLSDRFSAERPKGSFSTLEIQRTEQGDSAMYLCASSPLGAGEVEQYFGPGTRLTVT.

V usage is TRBV2 and J usage is TRBJ2-1; the D gene is possibly TRBD1 (6 bases). Deletions cut 2 bases from V and 0 bases from J, with 8 bases between. The CDR3 covers 15 residues. CDR1 and CDR2 (germline): SNHLY, FYNNEI. The CDR3 region is CASSETRGSYNEQFF. DNA of the CDR3: TGTGCCAGCAGTGAAACCAGGGGCTCCTACAATGAGCAGTTCTTC.

This clone has just a few counts. The chain couples TRBV6-5 to TRBJ1-2, with 8 nucleotides matching TRBD1. The CDR3 spans 14 residues. Germline V lookup: CDR1 MNHEY, CDR2 SVGAGI. V lost 4 bases and J lost 8; bases outside the gene matches: 9. The CDR3 sequence: CASSSPWGQDGYTF. DNA of the CDR3: TGTGCCAGCAGTTCCCCATGGGGACAGGACGGCTACACCTTC.

This sequence joins TRBV7-9 and TRBJ1-1; the match to TRBD1 covers 9 bases. The CDR3 contains 14 residues. The junction had 6 bases not matched to a gene; V was cut back by 5 bases and J by 5 bases. Germline V lookup: CDR1 SEHNR, CDR2 FQNEAQ (reference sequence). CDR3 in DNA: TGTGCCAGCAGCCCCACAGGGGGCGGGACTGAAGCTTTCTTT. This translates into CASSPTGGGTEAFF.

V gene TRBV12-3 or TRBV12-4 combines with J gene TRBJ1-5; D is undetermined. The CDR3 is 13 residues long. V was pared by 8 bases and J by 7 bases, with 15 bases between. CDR3 loop: CASSLRVEQPQHF. The CDR3 DNA follows: TGTGCCAGCTCCTTGCGGGTTGAACAGCCCCAGCATTTT.

The chain combines TRBV19 with TRBJ2-2, with 9 positions matching TRBD2. The V gene's germline CDR1 is LNHDA and CDR2 SQIVND (reference sequence). V lost 5 bases to trimming and J lost 7 bases; unmatched junction nucleotides: 14. This CDR3 region has 17 residues. The CDR3 DNA reads as TGTGCCAGTAGTCTCGAACGCGGGAGGGCGGCTTACGGGGAGCTGTTTTTT. This encodes CASSLERGRAAYGELFF.

V and J are TRBV5-5 and TRBJ2-4, with 8 nucleotides matching TRBD1. Looked up from germline, CDR1 is SGHKS and CDR2 is YYEKEE (reference sequence). The CDR3 runs 18 residues. The trim removed 0 bases at V and 1 base at J, leaving 9 bases unmatched. The CDR3 nucleotides are TGTGCCAGCAGCTTGGGGCCAGGGGGCCCGTACGCCAAAAACATTCAGTACTTC. This sequence encodes CASSLGPGGPYAKNIQYF.

This chain uses TRBV5-1 with TRBJ2-7, with 7 positions matching TRBD1. This CDR3 has 13 amino acids. J was trimmed by 2 bases and V by 4 bases; bases with no gene match: 3. Germline assignment: CDR1 SGHRS and CDR2 YFSETQ. The CDR3 protein is CASSVGTAYEQYF. The CDR3 DNA reads TGCGCCAGCAGCGTGGGGACAGCCTACGAGCAGTACTTC.

CDR3 sequence (DNA): TGTGCCAGCAGTGATGGGACAGGGGGGAATCAGCCCCAGCATTTT. Protein: CASSDGTGGNQPQHF. The rearrangement links TRBV2 to TRBJ1-5; the match to TRBD1 covers 11 bases. V shed 3 bases and J 4 bases; nucleotides not matched to a gene: 2. Germline loops: CDR1 SNHLY, CDR2 FYNNEI. CDR3 length: 15 amino acids.

The rearrangement links TRBV19 to TRBJ1-4; a possible D gene is TRBD1 (5 bases). Germline V gives CDR1 LNHDA, CDR2 SQIVND (reference sequence). Trimming removed 6 bases at V and 0 bases at J, with 8 bases between. This CDR3 comprises 14 residues. CDR3 amino acids: CASRIQATNEKLFF. Written as DNA, the CDR3 is TGTGCCAGTAGAATACAGGCAACTAATGAAAAACTGTTTTTT.

This clone turned up a few times. CDR3 nucleotides: TGTGCCAGCAGCTTTACAGGCCCTGAAGGCAAACTGTTTTTT. It translates to CASSFTGPEGKLFF. This chain joins TRBV5-5 and TRBJ1-4, with a tentative D call TRBD1 (5 bases). CDR1 SGHKS and CDR2 YYEKEE come from the germline V gene (reference sequence). The CDR3 spans 14 residues. The V gene lost 2 bases and the J gene lost 11 bases, with 16 bases spanning the gap.

Only a few counts were recorded for this clone. The rearrangement links TRBV28 to TRBJ2-1; possible D gene TRBD1, 6 bases. V was cut by 4 bases and J by 4 bases, with 14 bases left in between. The CDR3 runs to 15 residues. Looked up from germline, CDR1 is MDHEN and CDR2 is SYDVKM. The CDR3 loop reads CASSSRQVGYNEQFF. The CDR3 DNA reads TGTGCCAGCAGTTCCCGACAGGTTGGTTACAATGAGCAGTTCTTC.

The rearrangement uses TRBV30 and TRBJ1-2; no firm D call. Trimming cost V 0 bases and J 8 bases, with 10 bases left between them. The CDR3 covers 12 residues. Germline V gives CDR1 GTSNPN, CDR2 SVGIG (reference sequence). This CDR3 reads CAWSVLTFGYTF. The CDR3, as DNA: TGTGCCTGGAGTGTACTGACATTCGGCTACACCTTC.

V usage is TRBV3-1 (or the pseudogene TRBV3-2) and J usage is TRBJ1-1; D is ambiguous. CDR3 length equals 14 residues. V lost 4 bases, J lost 1 base, and 10 bases lay in between. Germline CDR1 LGHDT, CDR2 YNNKEL (reference sequence). The CDR3 here is CASSPNFGNTEAFF. The CDR3 bases are TGTGCCAGCAGCCCCAATTTCGGGAACACTGAAGCTTTCTTT.

The V gene is TRBV15, the J gene TRBJ2-2; TRBD1 aligns across 11 bases. V lost 4 bases, J lost 4 bases, and 2 bases stayed unmatched. Germline V gene sequence: CDR1 LNHNV, CDR2 YYDKDF (reference sequence). This CDR3 contains 15 residues. DNA for the CDR3: TGTGCCACCAGCAAGGGGACAGGGGGCACCGGGGAGCTGTTTTTT. It is translated as CATSKGTGGTGELFF.

The genes are TRBV5-8 and TRBJ1-6; tentative D call: TRBD1 (5 bases). The CDR3 loop spans 15 amino acids. Germline V gives CDR1 SGHTS, CDR2 YDEGEE. V dropped 2 bases and J dropped 5 bases, with 11 bases sitting between them. The CDR3 sequence is CASSFIQGHNSPLHF. In nucleotides, the CDR3 is TGTGCCAGCAGCTTCATCCAGGGCCATAATTCACCCCTCCACTTT.

This chain connects TRBV11-3 to TRBJ1-1; tentative D call: TRBD1 (5 bases). Germline V gives CDR1 SGHNT, CDR2 YENEEA. This CDR3 spans 15 amino acids. The V and J ends lost 2 bases and 0 bases respectively, with 10 bases between them. Here the CDR3 reads CASSLQGGMNTEAFF. The CDR3 DNA follows: TGTGCCAGCAGCTTACAGGGAGGCATGAACACTGAAGCTTTCTTT.

V and J are TRBV11-3 and TRBJ1-1; D might be TRBD1 (5 bases). Deletions cut 5 bases from V and 0 bases from J, with 13 bases between. The germline V gene has CDR1 SGHNT and CDR2 YENEEA. This CDR3 comprises 15 residues. The CDR3 loop is CASSSPRQLNTEAFF. CDR3 in DNA: TGTGCCAGCAGCAGCCCCCGACAGCTGAACACTGAAGCTTTCTTT.

This clone was seen a single time. The genes are TRBV30 and TRBJ2-1, with a weak D call TRBD1 (5 bases). CDR1 and CDR2 from the germline V gene are GTSNPN and SVGIG (reference sequence). The CDR3 is 14 amino acids. V lost 0 bases and J 8 bases, leaving 14 bases between the germline ends. CDR3 DNA sequence: TGTGCCTGGAGTGTAAGCCGACTCAGGGATGAGCAGTTCTTC. It is translated as CAWSVSRLRDEQFF.